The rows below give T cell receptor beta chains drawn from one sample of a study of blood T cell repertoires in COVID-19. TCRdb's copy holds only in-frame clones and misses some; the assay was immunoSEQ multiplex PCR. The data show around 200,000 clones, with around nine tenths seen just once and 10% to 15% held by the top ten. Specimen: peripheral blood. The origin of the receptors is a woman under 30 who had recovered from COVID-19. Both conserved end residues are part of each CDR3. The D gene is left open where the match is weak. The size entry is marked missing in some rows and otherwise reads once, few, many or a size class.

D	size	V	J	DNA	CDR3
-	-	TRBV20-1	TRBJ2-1	TGCAGTGCTAGTACCGCAGACAATGAGCAGTTCTTC	CSASTADNEQFF
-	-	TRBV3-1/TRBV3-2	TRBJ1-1	TGTGCCAGCAGCCAAGTAATGGACTTTGGGGGCCAAGAAGCTTTCTTT	CASSQVMDFGGQEAFF
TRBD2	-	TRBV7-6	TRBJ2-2	TGTGCCAGCAGCCGCCTCTGGAGGGAGGGGAACACCGGGGAGCTGTTTTTT	CASSRLWREGNTGELFF
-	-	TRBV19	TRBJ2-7	TGTGCCAGTAGTATACTATTAGGGAGCTCCTACGAGCAGTACTTC	CASSILLGSSYEQYF
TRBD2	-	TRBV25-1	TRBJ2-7	TGTGCCAGCAGTGAAGGGGTAGCGGGGGCCTACGAGCAGTACTTC	CASSEGVAGAYEQYF
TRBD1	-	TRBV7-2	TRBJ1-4	TGTGCCAGCAGCCTGACAGGGCCAACTAATGAAAAACTGTTTTTT	CASSLTGPTNEKLFF
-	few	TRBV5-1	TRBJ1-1	TGCGCCAGCAGCTTGGCAGGGAACACTGAAGCTTTCTTT	CASSLAGNTEAFF
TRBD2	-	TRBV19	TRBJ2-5	TGTGCCAGTAGTATTTTCGCTGCGCGGGAGGTCGGAGAGACCCAGTACTTC	CASSIFAAREVGETQYF
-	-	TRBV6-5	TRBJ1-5	TGTGCCAGCAGCATCAACCGGGACTCCAATCAGCCCCAGCATTTT	CASSINRDSNQPQHF
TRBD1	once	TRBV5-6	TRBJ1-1	TGTGCCAGCAGCTTGACAGGGGTTGGGAACACTGAAGCTTTCTTT	CASSLTGVGNTEAFF
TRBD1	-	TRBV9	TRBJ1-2	TGTGCCAGCAGCGTAGCAGGGGGTTCTAACTATGGCTACACCTTC	CASSVAGGSNYGYTF
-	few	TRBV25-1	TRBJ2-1	TGTGCCAGCAGTGAAGGGCCCGACAATGAGCAGTTCTTC	CASSEGPDNEQFF
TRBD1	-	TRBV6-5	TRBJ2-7	TGTGCCAGCAGTTGGCGACAGGGTCGCGAGCAGTACTTC	CASSWRQGREQYF
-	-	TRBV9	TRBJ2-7	TGTGCCAGCAGCGTAGAACAGCGGGCAGACTACGAGCAGTACTTC	CASSVEQRADYEQYF
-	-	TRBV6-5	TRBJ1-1	TGTGCCAGCAGTTACGCGGTTTCGGGTTTACCTGAAGCTTTCTTT	CASSYAVSGLPEAFF
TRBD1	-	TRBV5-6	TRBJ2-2	TGTGCCAGCAGCTTGGAACGAGGACAGGGGATCACCGGGGAGCTGTTTTTT	CASSLERGQGITGELFF
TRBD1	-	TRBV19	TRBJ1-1	TGTGCCAGTAGTCCTGGGACAGGGGAGGCGAACACTGAAGCTTTCTTT	CASSPGTGEANTEAFF
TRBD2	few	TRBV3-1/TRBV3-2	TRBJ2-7	TGTGCCAGCAGCCCCGTTGGCGGGAGCGAGCGACAGTACTTC	CASSPVGGSERQYF
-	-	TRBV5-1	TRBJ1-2	TGCGCCAGCAGCTTGGGACAGGCTCGGTCTATCTATGGCTACACCTTC	CASSLGQARSIYGYTF
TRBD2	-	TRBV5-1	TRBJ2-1	TGCGCCAGCAGACAAGCTCCGGGACTAGCGGTTAAAAGCTCCTACAATGAGCAGTTCTTC	CASRQAPGLAVKSSYNEQFF
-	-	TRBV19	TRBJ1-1	TGTGCCAGTAGTGCCACGAGGCTGGACACTGAAGCTTTCTTT	CASSATRLDTEAFF
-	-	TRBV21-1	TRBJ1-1	TGTGCCAGCAGCAGGGAGGATTCAGGTACTGAAGCTTTCTTT	CASSREDSGTEAFF
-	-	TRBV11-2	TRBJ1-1	TGTGCCAGCAGCCTCCTGGGAGCGGGAGCTTTCTTT	CASSLLGAGAFF
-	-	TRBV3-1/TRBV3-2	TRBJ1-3	TGTGCCAGCAACTTACAGGGCTCTGGAAACACCATATATTTT	CASNLQGSGNTIYF
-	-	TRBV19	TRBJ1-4	TGTGCCAGTACCCTCCGGGGTGGGAACACTGAAAAACTGTTTTTT	CASTLRGGNTEKLFF
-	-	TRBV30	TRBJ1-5	TGTGCCTGGAGTTACCAAGCGGGGAATCAGCCCCAGCATTTT	CAWSYQAGNQPQHF
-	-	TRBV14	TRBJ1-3	TGTGCCAGCAGCCAAGTATTCTCTGGAAACACCATATATTTT	CASSQVFSGNTIYF
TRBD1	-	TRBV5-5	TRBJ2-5	TGTGCCAGCAGCTTGGGGGACAGGGGCTCCGGGGAGACCCAGTACTTC	CASSLGDRGSGETQYF
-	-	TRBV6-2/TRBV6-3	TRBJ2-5	TGTGCCAGCAGTTACAGGGACATCCAAGAGACCCAGTACTTC	CASSYRDIQETQYF
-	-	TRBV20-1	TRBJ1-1	TGCAGTGCTAGATTCGAGACTGAAGCTTTCTTT	CSARFETEAFF
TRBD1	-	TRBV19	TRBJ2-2	TGTGCCAGTAGTACCTCTACCGACAGGGCGTATTGGAACACCGGGGAGCTGTTTTTT	CASSTSTDRAYWNTGELFF
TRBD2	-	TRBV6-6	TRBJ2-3	TGTGCCAGCAGTCAGAAGGTTTTAGACGGGAGGCCTTTGGATACGCAGTATTTT	CASSQKVLDGRPLDTQYF
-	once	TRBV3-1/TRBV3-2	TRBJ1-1	TGTGCCAGCAGCCGCGGGCTAGGCGGCGCTTTCTTT	CASSRGLGGAFF
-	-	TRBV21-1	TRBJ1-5	TGTGCCAGCAGACCGTGGGACAGTCCCTATTTT	CASRPWDSPYF
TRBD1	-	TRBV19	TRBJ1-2	TGTGCCAGTAACGACAGGGGAGCGAACTATGGCTACACCTTC	CASNDRGANYGYTF
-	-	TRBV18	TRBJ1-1	TGTGCCAGCTCAGATCAAACCGGGACATTGGACACTGAAGCTTTCTTT	CASSDQTGTLDTEAFF
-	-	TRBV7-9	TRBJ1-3	TGTGCCAGCAGCCCTGACAGTTTCTCTGGAAACACCATATATTTT	CASSPDSFSGNTIYF
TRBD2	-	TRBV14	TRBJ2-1	TGTGCCAGCAGCCAAGATAGCGGGAGCCCCAGGTTCGAGCAGTTCTTC	CASSQDSGSPRFEQFF
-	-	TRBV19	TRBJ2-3	TGTGCCAGTAATACAGGATCCCCGGTTCCGCAGTATTTT	CASNTGSPVPQYF
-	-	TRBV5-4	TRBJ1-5	TGTGCCACCGGGGAGGGTAGCAATCAGCCCCAGCATTTT	CATGEGSNQPQHF
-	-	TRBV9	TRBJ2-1	TGTGCCAGCAGCGTAGAGGGAGCAGTGTCCTTGAGGGAGCAGTTCTTC	CASSVEGAVSLREQFF
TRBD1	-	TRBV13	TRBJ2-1	TGTGCCAGCAGCTTAGGGACAGGGTCTTACAATGAGCAGTTCTTC	CASSLGTGSYNEQFF
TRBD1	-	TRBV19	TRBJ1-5	TGTGCCAGTAGGCGGGACAGGGTAGGCAATCAGCCCCAGCATTTT	CASRRDRVGNQPQHF
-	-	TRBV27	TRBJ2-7	TGTGCCAGCAGTTTTGCGGGACAGTCCTACGAGCAGTACTTC	CASSFAGQSYEQYF
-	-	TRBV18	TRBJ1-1	TGTGCCAGCTCACCACCTGGGTACTATTGGAACACTGAAGCTTTCTTT	CASSPPGYYWNTEAFF
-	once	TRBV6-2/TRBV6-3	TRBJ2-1	TGTGCCAGCAGTTACTTTACGTCCCAGTGGTCCTACAATGAGCAGTTCTTC	CASSYFTSQWSYNEQFF
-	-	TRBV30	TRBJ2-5	TGTGCCTGGAGTAGCGGCCAGAAAGAGACCCAGTACTTC	CAWSSGQKETQYF
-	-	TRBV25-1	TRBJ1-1	TGTGCCAGCAGTGACCCGTCTGAAGCTTTCTTT	CASSDPSEAFF
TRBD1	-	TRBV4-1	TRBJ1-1	TGCGCCAGCAGCCCACTACAGGGGGCTTACACTGAAGCTTTCTTT	CASSPLQGAYTEAFF